These 17 T cell receptor beta chains originate from one sample sequenced in a study of CD8 T cells in ankylosing spondylitis. A single record per CDR3 protein comes from TCRdb applying MiXCR to the 5' RACE reads. The sample includes some 130,000 distinct CDR3 sequences, 6% to 8% seen only once; the top ten take around an eighth. The sequencing sample was made of blood, either unsorted or a sorted T cell fraction (not recorded which). The receptors shown here come from a female donor with ankylosing spondylitis or in good health (not recorded which).

This clonotype appeared many times. The V call is TRBV11-1, the J call TRBJ2-1, with D possibly matching TRBD2 (6 bases). Germline CDR1 and CDR2: SGHAT and FQDESV (reference sequence). CDR3 size: 13 residues. Trimming left V 5 bases short and J 8 bases short, with 13 bases between. The DNA for the CDR3 is TGTGCCAGCAGCCTGGCAGCGGGTGATGAGCAGTTCTTC. It is translated as CASSLAAGDEQFF.

The sample holds many counts of this clonotype. The chain couples TRBV6-1 to TRBJ2-7; D remains ambiguous. CDR1 and CDR2 from the germline V gene are MNHNS and SASEGT. This CDR3 comprises 14 residues. The ends were cut back, 6 bases at V and 2 bases at J, with 14 bases in the middle. The CDR3 DNA reads TGTGCCAGCAGCCGGCCGGGCCAGACCTACGAGCAGTACTTC. It translates to CASSRPGQTYEQYF.

The rearrangement uses TRBV7-2 and TRBJ2-3, with 13 bases aligning to TRBD2. CDR3 length: 18 residues. Per germline, CDR1 SGHTA and CDR2 FQGNSA. Trimming removed 0 bases from V and 4 bases from J; junction bases left unmatched: 7. The CDR3 sequence is CASSLAGTSGGAADTQYF. The CDR3 region has the DNA TGTGCCAGCAGCTTAGCGGGTACTAGCGGGGGGGCCGCAGATACGCAGTATTTT.

This clonotype was counted ten times or more. V is TRBV28 and J is TRBJ2-7; 7 positions agree with TRBD1. CDR3 length equals 14 residues. Per the germline V gene, CDR1 is MDHEN and CDR2 is SYDVKM. V shed 5 bases, J shed 0 bases, and the junction held 4 bases outside the gene matches. CDR3 amino acids: CASSARDSSYEQYF. CDR3 DNA: TGTGCCAGCAGTGCCCGGGACAGCTCCTACGAGCAGTACTTC.

This clonotype has at least ten counts. V usage is TRBV7-8 and J usage is TRBJ1-6; D gene uncertain. This CDR3 contains 13 residues. V shed 4 bases and J shed 9 bases, with 10 bases lying between them. Per the germline V gene, CDR1 is SGHVS and CDR2 is FQNEAQ. The chain's CDR3 is CASSSRGVSPLHF. The DNA of the CDR3 is TGTGCCAGCAGCTCACGTGGGGTTTCACCCCTCCACTTT. Variable domain in full (rest from reference TRBV7-8 and TRBJ1-6): GAGVSQSPRYKVAKRGQDVALRCDPISGHVSLFWYQQALGQGPEFLTYFQNEAQLDKSGLPSDRFFAERPEGSVSTLKIQRTQQEDSAVYLCASSSRGVSPLHFGNGTRLTVT.

This clonotype appeared many times. The rearrangement uses TRBV5-4 and TRBJ1-1, with 12 nucleotides matching TRBD1. Germline CDR1 and CDR2: SGHNT and YYREEE (reference sequence). CDR3 size: 15 residues. J gave up 4 bases and V 4 bases, and 5 bases lay outside the gene matches. The CDR3 nucleotides read TGTGCCAGCAGCGGGGGACAGGGGGCGGTCACTGAAGCTTTCTTT. Its translation: CASSGGQGAVTEAFF. Variable domain in full (rest from reference TRBV5-4 and TRBJ1-1): ETGVTQSPTHLIKTRGQQVTLRCSSQSGHNTVSWYQQALGQGPQFIFQYYREEENGRGNFPPRFSGLQFPNYSSELNVNALELDDSALYLCASSGGQGAVTEAFFGQGTRLTVV.

This clonotype was found many times. The rearrangement joins TRBV5-1 to TRBJ2-5, with D tentatively TRBD1 or TRBD2 (5 bases each). The CDR3 loop spans 16 amino acids. V was clipped by 4 bases and J by 2 bases, with 18 bases between them. In germline, CDR1 is SGHRS, CDR2 YFSETQ. The CDR3 sequence: CASSPLSGAFQETQYF. The CDR3 bases are TGCGCCAGCAGCCCCCTCTCCGGGGCCTTTCAAGAGACCCAGTACTTC. Looking up the rest from reference TRBV5-1 and TRBJ2-5 gives the full variable domain: KAGVTQTPRYLIKTRGQQVTLSCSPISGHRSVSWYQQTPGQGLQFLFEYFSETQRNKGNFPGRFSGRQFSNSRSEMNVSTLELGDSALYLCASSPLSGAFQETQYFGPGTRLLVL.

This clonotype was counted at least ten times. The chain couples TRBV15 to TRBJ1-5; D call uncertain. The V gene lost 4 bases and the J gene lost 1 base, with 5 bases spanning the gap. The CDR3 runs 13 residues. Germline V lookup: CDR1 LNHNV, CDR2 YYDKDF (reference sequence). CDR3 sequence reads: CATSTHSNQPQHF. In DNA, the CDR3 is TGTGCCACCAGCACCCACAGCAATCAGCCCCAGCATTTT.

This clonotype was counted at least ten times. This chain links TRBV6-1 with TRBJ1-1, with D possibly being TRBD1 (6 bases). The CDR3 loop spans 13 amino acids. Germline CDR1 MNHNS, CDR2 SASEGT. V was shortened by 9 bases and J by 3 bases, with 14 bases between the two germline ends. This chain's CDR3 is CASNREVYTEAFF. DNA of the CDR3: TGTGCCAGTAACAGGGAGGTTTACACTGAAGCTTTCTTT.

In its sample, this clonotype was seen many times. The CDR3: CASATGRMNTEAFF. In DNA, the CDR3 is TGTGCCAGCGCTACAGGGCGAATGAACACTGAAGCTTTCTTT. The chain has TRBV9 and TRBJ1-1; D perhaps matches TRBD1 (6 bases). The germline V gene encodes CDR1 SGDLS and CDR2 YYNGEE. The CDR3 extends over 14 amino acids. The V end was cut by 7 bases, the J end by 0 bases, with 13 bases between.

This clonotype has only a few counts. This chain joins TRBV5-4 and TRBJ2-1; possible D gene TRBD2, 7 bases. Germline CDR1 SGHNT, CDR2 YYREEE (reference sequence). CDR3 length: 20 residues. The V end lost 1 base, the J end lost 4 bases, and 27 bases lay between the germline ends. The CDR3 nucleotides are TGTGCCAGCAGCTTGATCCCACGGACCCGGAAGGGGGGGGGTTACAATGAGCAGTTCTTC. Amino acids: CASSLIPRTRKGGGYNEQFF.

This clonotype showed up just a few times. V gene TRBV7-6 combines with J gene TRBJ1-1; D gene unclear. Per the germline V gene, CDR1 is SGHVS and CDR2 is FNYEAQ. The CDR3 is 16 residues long. Trimming stripped 5 bases from V and 4 bases from J, with 20 bases between. Written as DNA, the CDR3 is TGTGCCAGCAGCCTCCAGACCGGGATTTGGGGCACTGAAGCTTTCTTT. This codes for CASSLQTGIWGTEAFF.

In this sample, this clonotype turned up many times. This sequence joins TRBV5-1 and TRBJ1-1, with D hard to call. The germline CDR1 and CDR2 sequences are SGHRS and YFSETQ. The V gene lost 4 bases and the J gene lost 2 bases, with 18 bases spanning the gap. The CDR3 extends over 16 amino acids. As DNA, the CDR3 is TGCGCCAGCAGCCCCGTGGGGTCGGGTGGAAACACTGAAGCTTTCTTT. Protein: CASSPVGSGGNTEAFF.

There are many counts of this clonotype. This rearrangement joins TRBV5-1 to TRBJ2-5; TRBD1 aligns across 9 bases. Germline values: CDR1 SGHRS, CDR2 YFSETQ. The CDR3 sequence is 17 residues long. Trimming took 0 bases from V and 2 from J; bases not matched to a gene: 8. CDR3: CASSLAVGQGIQETQYF. As DNA, the CDR3 is TGCGCCAGCAGCTTGGCCGTGGGACAGGGAATACAAGAGACCCAGTACTTC.

This clonotype appeared many times. CDR3 sequence (DNA): TGTGCCAGCACCTCGACAGGGGGGAGAACTGAAGCTTTCTTT. Residues: CASTSTGGRTEAFF. The J gene is TRBJ1-1, the V gene TRBV12-3 or TRBV12-4; TRBD1 aligns across 9 bases. V shed 7 bases, J shed 5 bases, and the junction held 8 bases outside the gene matches. The length of the CDR3 is 14 residues.

This clonotype was counted ten times or more. CDR3 loop: CSAGDIMDQPQHF. The CDR3 DNA reads TGCAGTGCCGGGGACATAATGGATCAGCCCCAGCATTTT. The gene calls are TRBV20-1 and TRBJ1-5; a possible D gene is TRBD1 (6 bases). CDR3 length: 13 amino acids. Trimming left V 6 bases short and J 5 bases short, with 14 bases between. The germline gives CDR1 DFQATT, CDR2 SNEGSKA (reference sequence).

This clonotype was detected ten times or more. The rearrangement links TRBV12-3 or TRBV12-4 to TRBJ2-7; 8 bases line up with TRBD1. V lost 7 bases, J lost 0 bases, and 5 bases stayed unmatched. This CDR3 region has 14 residues. CDR3 amino acids: CASTRTGTSYEQYF. The DNA of the CDR3 is TGTGCCAGCACCCGGACAGGGACCTCCTACGAGCAGTACTTC.